Listed here are 7 T cell receptor beta chains from one sample, sequenced in a study of T cells in Graves' hyperthyroidism and ophthalmopathy. Amplification targeted TCR beta CDR3 regions from RNA transcripts. TCR CDR3 underwent first-round RT-PCR with the HTBI primer set. TCRdb ran MiXCR on the multiplex PCR reads and lists one entry per CDR3 protein. The sample yields about 700,000 distinct CDR3 sequences, less than 45% seen once. Sequencing was done on a sample of peripheral blood or thyroid tissue (not recorded which). The receptors originated from an adult man with Graves' disease, either hyperthyroidism or ophthalmopathy (not recorded which).

The V call is TRBV6-6, the J call TRBJ1-4, with D possibly matching TRBD1 (5 bases). Per germline, CDR1 MNHNY and CDR2 SVGAGI (reference sequence). There are 14 residues in the CDR3. Trimming cost V 6 bases and J 8 bases, with 16 bases left between them. CDR3 sequence: CASRLNGGSEKLFF. The CDR3 bases are TGTGCCAGCAGATTAAACGGGGGGAGCGAAAAACTGTTTTTT.

The gene calls are TRBV6-6 and TRBJ1-5; D call uncertain. V lost 6 bases, J lost 3 bases, and 9 bases lay in between. This CDR3 is 13 amino acids long. Germline V gene sequence: CDR1 MNHNY, CDR2 SVGAGI (reference sequence). The CDR3 protein is CASSWGDNQPQHF. CDR3 nucleotide sequence: TGTGCCAGCAGCTGGGGAGACAATCAGCCCCAGCATTTT.

V gene TRBV12-3 or TRBV12-4 combines with J gene TRBJ1-2, with TRBD1 matching 7 bases. V was pared by 10 bases and J by 11 bases, with 16 bases of the junction left unmatched. The CDR3 consists of 13 residues. The CDR3: CANQNRGGMGYTF. As DNA, the CDR3 is TGTGCCAACCAAAACAGGGGAGGGATGGGGTACACCTTC.

The genes are TRBV25-1 and TRBJ1-6, with TRBD1 matching 8 bases. Germline CDR1 MGHDK, CDR2 SYGVNS. This CDR3 is built from 15 residues. The trim removed 8 bases at V and 0 bases at J, leaving 3 bases unmatched. The CDR3 protein is CASGDRSSYNSPLHF. CDR3 coding DNA: TGTGCCAGCGGGGACAGGAGCTCCTATAATTCACCCCTCCACTTT.

This chain joins TRBV11-1 and TRBJ1-1; possible D gene TRBD1, 6 bases. Germline V CDR1 and CDR2: SGHAT, FQDESV (reference sequence). This CDR3 spans 14 amino acids. Trimming took off 6 bases at V and 2 bases at J, with 13 bases between the two ends. CDR3 sequence: CASSYPGQNTEAFF. DNA of the CDR3: TGTGCCAGCAGTTACCCGGGACAAAACACTGAAGCTTTCTTT.

About this clonotype: A much larger clone lies a single base off, so this may be a read error. V is TRBV9 and J is TRBJ2-5, with D perhaps matching TRBD2 (6 bases). The CDR3 extends over 12 amino acids. Germline V gives CDR1 SGDLS, CDR2 YYNGEE. In nucleotides, the CDR3 is TGTGCCATCAGCGCGGGGAGAGGGACCCAGTACTTC. This encodes CAISAGRGTQYF.

For the CDR3, the DNA is TGTGCCAGCAGCGACTTGACAGGGCCCACTAACTATGGCTACACCTTC. It encodes CASSDLTGPTNYGYTF. This chain links TRBV9 with TRBJ1-2, with 7 bases matching TRBD1. This CDR3 contains 16 residues. The V and J ends lost 3 bases and 0 bases, in that order; junction bases with no gene match: 8. From germline, CDR1 is SGDLS and CDR2 YYNGEE.